The next 30 T cell receptor beta chains were all read from a single sample in a study of Ad26.COV2.S vaccination and SARS-CoV-2 variants (dated by TCRdb to 2020 to 2023). Interpreted using the paper, the treatment or condition label stands for: around 19 received Ad26.COV2.S at low or high dose, single or two shots; about five received placebo; per-sample allocation not given. For vaccine and placebo recipients, repertoires were sequenced using samples collected on day 63 after the first injection. Libraries were constructed by the immunoSEQ multiplex PCR assay. The source is immuneACCESS, and TCRdb retained only in-frame sequences with V and J called. Part of the clones is not carried over; for the studies checked, unresolved V genes explain less than half of this, and the remainder is unexplained. The table for this sample lists over 250,000 clones; about 90% of them were counted only once. The ten largest account for about 3.6% of the sample.

The source material was peripheral blood, sampled in a trial of Ad26.COV2.S vaccine versus placebo. The receptors were sampled from a person aged 18-60 years who received the Ad26.COV2.S COVID-19 vaccine or a placebo.

J is TRBJ2-7 and V is TRBV30; 7 positions agree with TRBD1. V lost 6 bases, J lost 3 bases, and 14 bases stayed unmatched. Germline CDR1 reads GTSNPN; CDR2 reads SVGIG (reference sequence). The CDR3 spans 15 residues. The DNA of the CDR3 is TGTGCCTGCCAGAGAAAGACAGGGCCTAGCTACGAGCAGTACTTC. Amino acid sequence: CACQRKTGPSYEQYF.

V and J are TRBV3-1 (or the pseudogene TRBV3-2) and TRBJ2-2; 8 nucleotides match TRBD2. The germline V gene encodes CDR1 LGHDT and CDR2 YNNKEL (reference sequence). The CDR3 is made up of 15 amino acids. Trimming took 4 bases from V and 4 from J; bases not matched to a gene: 5. Here the CDR3 reads CASSRVAGTTGELFF. CDR3 bases: TGTGCCAGCAGCCGCGTAGCGGGAACCACCGGGGAGCTGTTTTTT.

This sequence joins TRBV9 and TRBJ2-3; 9 bases are shared with TRBD2. Trimming cost V 4 bases and J 4 bases; bases outside gene matches: 10. Germline CDR1 is SGDLS and CDR2 is YYNGEE. This CDR3 spans 16 amino acids. The CDR3 here is CASSPGTSLGADTQYF. In DNA, the CDR3 is TGTGCCAGCAGCCCCGGGACTAGCCTGGGGGCAGATACGCAGTATTTT.

V is TRBV19 and J is TRBJ2-4; tentative D call: TRBD2 (6 bases). The CDR3 covers 17 residues. Trimming removed 5 bases from V and 1 base from J, with 18 bases in between. CDR1 LNHDA and CDR2 SQIVND come from the germline V gene (reference sequence). The CDR3 region is CASSPRGRPLAKNIQYF. As DNA, the CDR3 is TGTGCCAGTAGTCCTCGGGGGAGGCCTCTGGCCAAAAACATTCAGTACTTC.

This rearrangement joins TRBV23-1 to TRBJ1-6; 9 positions agree with TRBD1. TRBV23-1 is an ORF for which the function is uncertain. Germline trimming cut 4 bases from V and 13 bases from J; bases unmatched to any gene: 32. The CDR3 extends over 22 amino acids. CDR3 in amino acids: CASSLRRRGIAPDRGVRYPLHF. The CDR3 DNA follows: TGCGCCAGCAGTCTGCGCCGGCGTGGGATTGCACCGGACAGGGGTGTCCGGTATCCCCTCCACTTT.

This clone is a singleton in its sample. This chain joins TRBV28 and TRBJ1-2; no clear D gene. This CDR3 has 14 amino acids. With 2 bases removed from V and 4 bases from J, the gap between germline ends came to 11 bases. The germline V gene encodes CDR1 MDHEN and CDR2 SYDVKM. The CDR3 loop is CASSLRTGTYGYTF. CDR3 coding DNA: TGTGCCAGCAGTTTACGGACTGGCACCTATGGCTACACCTTC.

The CDR3 DNA reads TGTGCCAGCAGCTCCCAGGGGGGGCAGAACACCGGGGAGCTGTTTTTT. Its protein is CASSSQGGQNTGELFF. The rearrangement uses TRBV7-6 and TRBJ2-2, with D perhaps matching TRBD1 or TRBD2 (7 bases each). The V gene lost 4 bases and the J gene lost 1 base, with 13 bases spanning the gap. The CDR3 runs 16 residues. Germline lookup yields CDR1 SGHVS and CDR2 FNYEAQ.

The chain links TRBV11-3 to TRBJ2-1, with 12 nucleotides matching TRBD2. The CDR3 has 15 residues. V dropped 5 bases and J dropped 4; count of bases not matched to a gene: 3. Germline CDR1 is SGHNT and CDR2 is YENEEA. The CDR3 sequence is CASSQGLAGYNEQFF. In DNA form, the CDR3 reads TGTGCCAGCAGCCAAGGACTAGCGGGGTACAATGAGCAGTTCTTC.

V gene TRBV12-5 combines with J gene TRBJ1-1, with D possibly matching TRBD1 (6 bases). The CDR3 sequence is 15 residues long. With 0 bases removed from V and 1 base from J, the gap between germline ends came to 9 bases. The germline gives CDR1 LGHNT, CDR2 FRNRAP. The CDR3 spells CASGLVPGANTEAFF. CDR3 coding DNA: TGTGCTAGTGGTTTGGTACCGGGGGCGAACACTGAAGCTTTCTTT.

The rearrangement links TRBV7-8 to TRBJ2-5, with TRBD2 matching 14 bases. J was trimmed by 5 bases and V by 4 bases; bases with no gene match: 3. This CDR3 region has 15 residues. Per the germline V gene, CDR1 is SGHVS and CDR2 is FQNEAQ. The chain's CDR3 is CASSWGLAGVETQYF. CDR3 coding DNA: TGTGCCAGCAGCTGGGGACTAGCGGGGGTTGAGACCCAGTACTTC. Filled out from reference TRBV7-8 and TRBJ2-5, the complete variable domain reads GAGVSQSPRYKVAKRGQDVALRCDPISGHVSLFWYQQALGQGPEFLTYFQNEAQLDKSGLPSDRFFAERPEGSVSTLKIQRTQQEDSAVYLCASSWGLAGVETQYFGPGTRLLVL.

This chain joins TRBV2 and TRBJ2-7; D possibly corresponds to TRBD2 (5 bases). The CDR3 covers 15 residues. The V and J ends lost 5 bases and 5 bases respectively, with 19 bases between them. CDR1 is SNHLY, CDR2 FYNNEI, per germline. The CDR3 reads CASSPGLASWDEQYF. In nucleotides, the CDR3 is TGTGCCAGCAGTCCCGGTTTGGCTAGCTGGGACGAGCAGTACTTC. The variable domain in full, with the rest retrieved from reference TRBV2 and TRBJ2-7, is EPEVTQTPSHQVTQMGQEVILRCVPISNHLYFYWYRQILGQKVEFLVSFYNNEISEKSEIFDDQFSVERPDGSNFTLKIRSTKLEDSAMYFCASSPGLASWDEQYFGPGTRLTVT.

The CDR3 DNA follows: TGTGCCAGCAGTGATTTCATCGGGGAGCTGTTTTTT. It yields the protein CASSDFIGELFF. J is TRBJ2-2 and V is TRBV2, with unresolved D. This CDR3 region has 12 residues. V lost 3 bases and J lost 7, with 6 bases in between. CDR1 is SNHLY, CDR2 FYNNEI, per germline.

This chain connects TRBV11-2 to TRBJ2-3; D not resolved. This CDR3 is built from 14 residues. CDR1 is SGHAT, CDR2 FQNNGV, per germline. The germline V and J ends were trimmed by 1 base and 0 bases, with 5 bases remaining between them. The CDR3 DNA sequence: TGTGCCAGCAGCTTAGGAAGGAGCACAGATACGCAGTATTTT. It specifies CASSLGRSTDTQYF.

The gene calls are TRBV5-1 and TRBJ2-1, with TRBD2 as a possible D gene (5 bases). The V gene lost 3 bases and the J gene lost 4 bases, with 8 bases spanning the gap. This CDR3 has 13 amino acids. Germline CDR1 SGHRS, CDR2 YFSETQ. CDR3: CASSSRDYNEQFF. The CDR3, as DNA: TGCGCCAGCAGCTCCCGGGATTACAATGAGCAGTTCTTC.

The chain combines TRBV2 with TRBJ2-1; 10 nucleotides align to TRBD1. Germline V gives CDR1 SNHLY, CDR2 FYNNEI. Trimming removed 5 bases from V and 4 bases from J; junction bases left unmatched: 5. The CDR3 contains 15 residues. CDR3 sequence: CASSPRQGAYNEQFF. CDR3 bases: TGTGCCAGCAGTCCCAGACAGGGGGCGTACAATGAGCAGTTCTTC.

V is TRBV15 and J is TRBJ2-7, with D perhaps matching TRBD1 (6 bases). CDR3 length: 17 residues. From germline, CDR1 is LNHNV and CDR2 YYDKDF (reference sequence). The ends were cut back, 1 base at V and 1 base at J, with 17 bases in the middle. CDR3 bases: TGTGCCACCAGCAGAGGGCCCCGACAGGACCGTTCCTACGAGCAGTACTTC. Its translation is CATSRGPRQDRSYEQYF.

The chain is built from TRBV2 and TRBJ2-2; a weak D match, TRBD1 (6 bases). Germline-derived CDR1 and CDR2 are SNHLY and FYNNEI. Trimming pared 2 bases from V and 2 bases from J, leaving 9 bases between. The CDR3 sequence is 15 residues long. The CDR3: CASSEWGPNTGELFF. For the CDR3, the DNA is TGTGCCAGCAGTGAATGGGGGCCTAACACCGGGGAGCTGTTTTTT. Full variable domain (rest looked up from reference TRBV2 and TRBJ2-2): EPEVTQTPSHQVTQMGQEVILRCVPISNHLYFYWYRQILGQKVEFLVSFYNNEISEKSEIFDDQFSVERPDGSNFTLKIRSTKLEDSAMYFCASSEWGPNTGELFFGEGSRLTVL.

The rearrangement uses TRBV30 and TRBJ1-4, with a possible D match to TRBD1 (5 bases). With 1 base removed from V and 8 bases from J, the gap between germline ends came to 11 bases. CDR1 GTSNPN and CDR2 SVGIG come from the germline V gene (reference sequence). The CDR3 sequence is 13 residues long. CDR3 nucleotides: TGTGCCTGGAGTGCCGGACACGGAGAAAAACTGTTTTTT. Translating it yields CAWSAGHGEKLFF.

The genes are TRBV2 and TRBJ2-1; possibly TRBD1 or TRBD2 for D (5 bases each). V was trimmed by 4 bases and J by 4 bases, leaving 14 bases between them. This CDR3 is built from 15 residues. Germline CDR1 is SNHLY and CDR2 is FYNNEI. The CDR3 region is CASSASPEGYNEQFF. DNA of the CDR3: TGTGCCAGCAGTGCTAGCCCCGAGGGGTACAATGAGCAGTTCTTC.

This chain connects TRBV5-1 to TRBJ1-2; 7 nucleotides match TRBD1. Losses at the gene ends were 4 bases for V and 3 bases for J; bases not matched to a gene: 3. The CDR3 runs to 13 residues. Germline CDR1 is SGHRS and CDR2 is YFSETQ. CDR3 sequence (DNA): TGCGCCAGCAGCCCCAGGGGGGACTATGGCTACACCTTC. Residues: CASSPRGDYGYTF.

This clone was observed a single time. The V gene is TRBV30, the J gene TRBJ2-3; 7 nucleotides align to TRBD2. V was pared by 2 bases and J by 5 bases, with 7 bases of the junction left unmatched. CDR1 and CDR2 (germline): GTSNPN, SVGIG (reference sequence). The CDR3 spans 14 residues. CDR3 loop: CAWSSTGGIDTQYF. The CDR3 nucleotides read TGTGCCTGGAGTTCGACGGGGGGTATAGATACGCAGTATTTT.

In this sample, this clone turned up once. The chain uses TRBV19 and TRBJ1-2; D is uncertain. This CDR3 has 14 amino acids. CDR1 is LNHDA and CDR2 is SQIVND in the germline V gene (reference sequence). The V gene lost 2 bases and the J gene lost 6 bases, with 13 bases spanning the gap. The DNA for the CDR3 is TGTGCCAGTAGTATAAAAGGTGGAACTGATGGCTACACCTTC. This sequence encodes CASSIKGGTDGYTF.

For the CDR3, the DNA is TGCGCCAGCAGCCAGGGGGGACAGGGGGCAGATACGCAGTATTTT. Translation: CASSQGGQGADTQYF. The J gene is TRBJ2-3, the V gene TRBV5-1; 11 nucleotides line up with TRBD1. The CDR3 is 15 residues long. V lost 4 bases to trimming and J lost 4 bases; unmatched junction nucleotides: 5. Germline CDR1 SGHRS, CDR2 YFSETQ.

The rearrangement links TRBV9 to TRBJ2-1, with 7 bases lining up with TRBD2. Germline values: CDR1 SGDLS, CDR2 YYNGEE. CDR3 length equals 19 residues. J was trimmed by 3 bases and V by 3 bases; bases with no gene match: 18. DNA of the CDR3: TGTGCCAGCAGCGAGACAAGGGGAGGGCGCCCCACAAACTACAATGAGCAGTTCTTC. Protein: CASSETRGGRPTNYNEQFF.

V gene TRBV6-4 combines with J gene TRBJ2-3; the match to TRBD2 covers 7 bases. CDR3 size: 14 residues. Germline-derived CDR1 and CDR2 are MRHNA and SNTAGT. Losses at the gene ends were 6 bases for V and 3 bases for J; bases not matched to a gene: 6. The CDR3 region is CASRAGYSTDTQYF. CDR3 DNA: TGTGCCAGCAGAGCGGGATATTCGACAGATACGCAGTATTTT.

V gene TRBV6-4 combines with J gene TRBJ2-2; 14 nucleotides match TRBD2. Germline assignment: CDR1 MRHNA and CDR2 SNTAGT. V shed 6 bases and J 6 bases; nucleotides not matched to a gene: 3. This CDR3 comprises 15 residues. CDR3 protein: CASSPGLAGAGELFF. CDR3 in DNA: TGTGCCAGCAGCCCGGGACTAGCGGGAGCCGGGGAGCTGTTTTTT.

The gene calls are TRBV4-3 and TRBJ2-4; 9 bases fit TRBD1. This CDR3 has 14 amino acids. V lost 3 bases, J lost 7 bases, and 4 bases stayed unmatched. Germline CDR1 reads LGHNA; CDR2 reads YSLEER. CDR3 coding DNA: TGCGCCAGCAGCCATACAGGGGGCGCGAACATTCAGTACTTC. The encoded protein is CASSHTGGANIQYF.

The chain employs TRBV12-3 or TRBV12-4 and TRBJ1-5; possibly TRBD1 for D (6 bases). V was pared by 4 bases and J by 4 bases, with 8 bases between. The CDR3 length is 13 residues. The CDR3 protein is CASSSQGNQPQHF. The CDR3, as DNA: TGTGCCAGCAGTTCCCAGGGGAATCAGCCCCAGCATTTT.

In this sample, this clone turned up a few times. The genes are TRBV7-2 and TRBJ1-5; 10 bases are a match to TRBD1. V lost 5 bases, J lost 2 bases, and 0 bases stayed unmatched. The CDR3 is made up of 14 amino acids. The germline V gene encodes CDR1 SGHTA and CDR2 FQGNSA. DNA of the CDR3: TGTGCCAGCAGCGGGACAGGGGGCAATCAGCCCCAGCATTTT. The encoded protein is CASSGTGGNQPQHF. Combining the CDR3 with reference TRBV7-2 and TRBJ1-5 gives the whole variable domain GAGVSQSPSNKVTEKGKDVELRCDPISGHTALYWYRQSLGQGLEFLIYFQGNSAPDKSGLPSDRFSAERTGGSVSTLTIQRTQQEDSAVYLCASSGTGGNQPQHFGDGTRLSIL.

V is TRBV18 and J is TRBJ1-1, with D possibly matching TRBD1 (6 bases). Trimming pared 2 bases from V and 11 bases from J, leaving 21 bases between. The CDR3 length is 15 residues. Germline V gene data show CDR1 as KGHSH and CDR2 as LQKENI. This CDR3 reads CASSPTFDRLEQAFF. The CDR3 DNA reads TGTGCCAGCTCACCAACCTTCGACAGGCTTGAGCAGGCTTTCTTT.